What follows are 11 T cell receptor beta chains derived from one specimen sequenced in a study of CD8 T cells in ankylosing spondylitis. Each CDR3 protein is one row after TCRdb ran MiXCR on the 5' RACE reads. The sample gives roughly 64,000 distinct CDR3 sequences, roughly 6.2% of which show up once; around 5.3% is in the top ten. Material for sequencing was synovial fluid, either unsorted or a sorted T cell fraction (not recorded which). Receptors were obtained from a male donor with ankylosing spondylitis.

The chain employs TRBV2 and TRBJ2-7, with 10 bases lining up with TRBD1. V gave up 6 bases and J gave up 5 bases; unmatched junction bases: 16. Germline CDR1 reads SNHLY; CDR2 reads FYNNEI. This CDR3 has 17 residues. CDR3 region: CASRARDRGERGHEQYF. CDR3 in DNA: TGTGCCAGCAGGGCACGGGACAGGGGCGAACGGGGTCACGAGCAGTACTTC.

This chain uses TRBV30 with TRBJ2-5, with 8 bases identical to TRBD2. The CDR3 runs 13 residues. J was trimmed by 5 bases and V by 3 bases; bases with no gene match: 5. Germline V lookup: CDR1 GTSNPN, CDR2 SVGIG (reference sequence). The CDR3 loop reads CAWSRREGETQYF. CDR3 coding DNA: TGTGCCTGGAGCCGACGGGAGGGGGAGACCCAGTACTTC.

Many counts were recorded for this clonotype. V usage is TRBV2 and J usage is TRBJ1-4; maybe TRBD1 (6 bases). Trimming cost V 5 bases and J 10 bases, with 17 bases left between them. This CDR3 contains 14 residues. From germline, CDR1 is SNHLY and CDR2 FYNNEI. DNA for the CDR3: TGTGCCAGCAGTAGGGCACAGGGAAGCGTAAAACTGTTTTTT. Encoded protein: CASSRAQGSVKLFF.

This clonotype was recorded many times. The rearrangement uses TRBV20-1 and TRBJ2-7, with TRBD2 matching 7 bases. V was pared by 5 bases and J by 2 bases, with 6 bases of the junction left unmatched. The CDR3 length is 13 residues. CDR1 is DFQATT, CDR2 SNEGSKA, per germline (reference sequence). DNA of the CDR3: TGCAGTGCTCTTAGCGGGTCCACCTACGAGCAGTACTTC. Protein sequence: CSALSGSTYEQYF.

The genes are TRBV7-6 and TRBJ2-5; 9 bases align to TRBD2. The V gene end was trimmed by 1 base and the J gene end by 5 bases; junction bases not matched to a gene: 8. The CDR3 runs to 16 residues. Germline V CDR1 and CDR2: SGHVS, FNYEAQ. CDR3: CASSLVREGKWETQYF. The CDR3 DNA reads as TGTGCCAGCAGCTTAGTGCGGGAGGGGAAGTGGGAGACCCAGTACTTC.

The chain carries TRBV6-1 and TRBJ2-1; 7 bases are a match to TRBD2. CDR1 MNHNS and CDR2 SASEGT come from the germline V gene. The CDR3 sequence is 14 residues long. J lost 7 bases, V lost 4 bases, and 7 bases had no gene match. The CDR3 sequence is CASSAGLIGNEQFF. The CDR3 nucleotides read TGTGCCAGCAGTGCGGGACTAATAGGAAATGAGCAGTTCTTC.

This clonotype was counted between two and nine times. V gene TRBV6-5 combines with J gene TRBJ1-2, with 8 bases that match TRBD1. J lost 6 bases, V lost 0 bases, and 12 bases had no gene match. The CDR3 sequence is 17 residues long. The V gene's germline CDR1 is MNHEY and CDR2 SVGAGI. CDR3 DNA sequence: TGTGCCAGCAGTTACTCGAACTCAGGGGGCGAAACCAATGGCTACACCTTC. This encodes CASSYSNSGGETNGYTF.

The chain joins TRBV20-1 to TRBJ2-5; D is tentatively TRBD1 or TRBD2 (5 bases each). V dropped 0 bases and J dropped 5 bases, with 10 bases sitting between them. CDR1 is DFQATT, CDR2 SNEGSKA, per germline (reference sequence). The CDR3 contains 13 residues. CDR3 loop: CSARERGWETQYF. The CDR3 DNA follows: TGCAGTGCTAGAGAGAGGGGATGGGAGACCCAGTACTTC.

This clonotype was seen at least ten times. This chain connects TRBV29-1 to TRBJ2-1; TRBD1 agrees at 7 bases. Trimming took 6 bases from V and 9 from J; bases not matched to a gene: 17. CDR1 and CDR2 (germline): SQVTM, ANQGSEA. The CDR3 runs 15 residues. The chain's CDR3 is CSVDLQGTTRAEQFF. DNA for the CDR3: TGCAGCGTAGATCTACAGGGGACAACCAGGGCTGAGCAGTTCTTC.

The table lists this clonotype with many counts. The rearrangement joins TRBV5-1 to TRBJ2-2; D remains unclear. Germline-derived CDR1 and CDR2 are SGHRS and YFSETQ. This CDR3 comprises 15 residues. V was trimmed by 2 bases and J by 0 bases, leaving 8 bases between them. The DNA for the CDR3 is TGCGCCAGCAGCTTTTCGGGCCCGAACACCGGGGAGCTGTTTTTT. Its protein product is CASSFSGPNTGELFF.

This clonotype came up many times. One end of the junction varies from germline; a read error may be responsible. CDR3 loop: CSARETYSTDTQYF. CDR3 DNA sequence: TGCAGTGCTCGAGAGACCTATAGCACAGATACGCAGTATTTT. This chain uses TRBV20-1 with TRBJ2-3, with D unclear. Germline lookup yields CDR1 DFQATT and CDR2 SNEGSKA (reference sequence). The CDR3 is 14 amino acids.